This T cell receptor beta chain emerged from a study of shared clonotypes between healthy human individuals. About the study: CD4 naive cells filled three plates per donor, CD4 memory three, CD8 naive two and CD8 memory one.

Notes on this clone: The antigen remains undetermined.

Whole-study results and caveats: Shared clonotypes across all four donors exceeded non-shared ones in generation probability.

Per the authors' pipeline: ImmunoSEQ output held junction-only sequences without quality scores, so filtering differed. Profiling relied on immunoSEQ multiplex PCR, and the TCRdb table lists in-frame clones only, not all of them. That table supplies the V and J calls and clone size; D and trimming were determined from the DNA. The sample consists of around 690,000 clones, 90% of them appearing once. The sequence was collected from a man between 18 and 35 years old in good health. Some clones in this sample may be carry-over from other donors' samples. Source material: memory CD8+ T cells from PBMCs. The subset here: CD45RO+ cells pooled with CCR7-negative TemRA cells.

The CDR3 coding sequence is TGCGCCAGCACCCTTGGCCAGGGTTGGGGGAACACTGAAGCTTTCTTT. Translating gives CASTLGQGWGNTEAFF. The chain links TRBV5-1 to TRBJ1-1; a possible D gene is TRBD1 (5 bases). CDR1 SGHRS and CDR2 YFSETQ come from the germline V gene. V gave up 6 bases and J gave up 1 base, with 19 bases separating them. CDR3 length: 16 residues.